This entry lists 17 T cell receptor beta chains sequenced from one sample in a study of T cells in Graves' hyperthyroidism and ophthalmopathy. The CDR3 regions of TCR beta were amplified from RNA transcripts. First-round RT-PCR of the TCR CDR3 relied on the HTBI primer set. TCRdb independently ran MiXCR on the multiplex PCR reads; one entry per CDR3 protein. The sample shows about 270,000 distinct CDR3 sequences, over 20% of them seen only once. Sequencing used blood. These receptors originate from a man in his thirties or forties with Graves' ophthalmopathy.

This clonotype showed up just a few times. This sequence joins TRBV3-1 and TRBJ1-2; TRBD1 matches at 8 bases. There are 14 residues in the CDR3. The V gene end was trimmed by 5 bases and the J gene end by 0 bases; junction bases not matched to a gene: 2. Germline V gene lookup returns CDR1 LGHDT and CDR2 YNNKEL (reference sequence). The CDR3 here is CASSDRGANYGYTF. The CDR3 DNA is TGTGCCAGCAGCGACAGGGGAGCTAACTATGGCTACACCTTC.

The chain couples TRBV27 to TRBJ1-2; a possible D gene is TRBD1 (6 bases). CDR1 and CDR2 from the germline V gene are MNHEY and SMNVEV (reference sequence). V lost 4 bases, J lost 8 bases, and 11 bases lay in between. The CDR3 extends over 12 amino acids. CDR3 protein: CASSSGGVGYTF. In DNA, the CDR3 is TGTGCCAGCAGTTCGGGGGGCGTCGGCTACACCTTC.

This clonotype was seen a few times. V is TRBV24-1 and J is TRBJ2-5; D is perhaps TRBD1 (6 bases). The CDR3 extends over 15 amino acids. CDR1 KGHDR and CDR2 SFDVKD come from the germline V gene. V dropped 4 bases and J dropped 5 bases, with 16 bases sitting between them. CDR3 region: CATSDLGTRVETQYF. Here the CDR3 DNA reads TGTGCCACCAGTGACCTCGGGACAAGGGTGGAGACCCAGTACTTC.

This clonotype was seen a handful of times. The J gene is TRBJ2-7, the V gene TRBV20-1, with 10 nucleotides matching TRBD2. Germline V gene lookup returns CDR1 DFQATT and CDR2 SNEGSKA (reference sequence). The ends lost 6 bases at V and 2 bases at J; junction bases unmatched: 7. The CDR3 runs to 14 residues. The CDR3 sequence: CSATPSGSPYEQYF. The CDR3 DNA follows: TGCAGTGCCACCCCTAGCGGGAGCCCCTACGAGCAGTACTTC.

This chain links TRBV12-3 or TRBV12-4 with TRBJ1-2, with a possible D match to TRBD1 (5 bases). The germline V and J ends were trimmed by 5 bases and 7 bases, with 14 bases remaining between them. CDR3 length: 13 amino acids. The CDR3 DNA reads TGTGCCAGCAGTCCCGCAGGGCCGGGTGGCTACACCTTC. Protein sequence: CASSPAGPGGYTF.

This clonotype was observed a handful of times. As DNA, the CDR3 is TGCGCCAGCAGCTTGGAGGGGGGGGGATACGAGCAGTACTTC. Its protein product is CASSLEGGGYEQYF. The chain combines TRBV5-1 with TRBJ2-7; possible D gene TRBD2, 7 bases. There are 14 residues in the CDR3. Germline V gene sequence: CDR1 SGHRS, CDR2 YFSETQ. The germline V and J ends were trimmed by 0 bases and 4 bases, with 11 bases remaining between them.

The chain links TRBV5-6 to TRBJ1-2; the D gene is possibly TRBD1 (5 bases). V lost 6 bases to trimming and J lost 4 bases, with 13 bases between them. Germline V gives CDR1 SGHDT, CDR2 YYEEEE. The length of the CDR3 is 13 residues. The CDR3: CASNPGTGYGYTF. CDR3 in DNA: TGTGCCAGCAACCCCGGGACGGGCTATGGCTACACCTTC.

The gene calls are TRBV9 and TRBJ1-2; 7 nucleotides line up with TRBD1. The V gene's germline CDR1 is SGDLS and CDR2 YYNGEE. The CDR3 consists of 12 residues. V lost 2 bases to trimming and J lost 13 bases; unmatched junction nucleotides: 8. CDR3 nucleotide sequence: TGTGCCAGCAGCGTCGACAGGGACCCAGTCACCTTC. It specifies CASSVDRDPVTF.

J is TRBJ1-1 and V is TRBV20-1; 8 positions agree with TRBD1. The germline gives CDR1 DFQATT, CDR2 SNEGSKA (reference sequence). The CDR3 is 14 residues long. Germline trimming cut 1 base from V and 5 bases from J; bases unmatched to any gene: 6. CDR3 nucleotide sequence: TGCAGTGCTAGAGGGGACAGGTCGGATACTGAAGCTTTCTTT. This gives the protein CSARGDRSDTEAFF.

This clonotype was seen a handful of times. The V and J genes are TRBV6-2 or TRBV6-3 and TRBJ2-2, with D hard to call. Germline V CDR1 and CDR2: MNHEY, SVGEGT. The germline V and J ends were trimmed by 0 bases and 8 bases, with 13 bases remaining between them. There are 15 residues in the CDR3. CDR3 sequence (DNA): TGTGCCAGCAGTTACTCGGGCCAGTGGGGTGGGGAGCTGTTTTTT. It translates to CASSYSGQWGGELFF.

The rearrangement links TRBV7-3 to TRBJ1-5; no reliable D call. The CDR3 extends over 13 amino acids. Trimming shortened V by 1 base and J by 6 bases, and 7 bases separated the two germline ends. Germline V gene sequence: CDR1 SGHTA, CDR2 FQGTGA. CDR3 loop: CASSLNRGQPQHF. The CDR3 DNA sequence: TGTGCCAGCAGCTTAAATCGGGGTCAGCCCCAGCATTTT.

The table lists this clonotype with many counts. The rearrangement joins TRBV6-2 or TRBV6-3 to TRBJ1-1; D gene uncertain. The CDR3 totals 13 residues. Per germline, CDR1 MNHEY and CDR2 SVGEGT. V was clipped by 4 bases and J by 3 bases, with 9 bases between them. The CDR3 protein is CASSLVQYTEAFF. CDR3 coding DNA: TGTGCCAGCAGTTTAGTACAGTACACTGAAGCTTTCTTT.

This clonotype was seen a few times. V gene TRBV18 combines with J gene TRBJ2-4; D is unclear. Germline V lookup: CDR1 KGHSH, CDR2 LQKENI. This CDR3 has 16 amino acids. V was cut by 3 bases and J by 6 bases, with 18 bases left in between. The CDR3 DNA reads TGTGCCAGCTCACCTAGGACCGCCACCGACGGAAACATTCAGTACTTC. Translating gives CASSPRTATDGNIQYF.

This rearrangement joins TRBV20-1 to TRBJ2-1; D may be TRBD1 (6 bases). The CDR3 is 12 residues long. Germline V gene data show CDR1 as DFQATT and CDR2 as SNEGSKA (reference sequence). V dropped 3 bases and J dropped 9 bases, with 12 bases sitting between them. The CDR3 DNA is TGCAGTGCTAGGGACAGACTTGCTGAGCAGTTCTTC. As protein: CSARDRLAEQFF.

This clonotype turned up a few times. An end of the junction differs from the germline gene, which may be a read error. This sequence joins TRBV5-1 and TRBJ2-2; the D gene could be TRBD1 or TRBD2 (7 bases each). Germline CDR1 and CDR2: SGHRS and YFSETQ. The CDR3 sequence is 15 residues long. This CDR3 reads CASSPGGQYTGELFF. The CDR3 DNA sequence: TGCGCCAGCAGCCCGGGGGGACAGTACACTGGGGAGCTGTTTTTT.

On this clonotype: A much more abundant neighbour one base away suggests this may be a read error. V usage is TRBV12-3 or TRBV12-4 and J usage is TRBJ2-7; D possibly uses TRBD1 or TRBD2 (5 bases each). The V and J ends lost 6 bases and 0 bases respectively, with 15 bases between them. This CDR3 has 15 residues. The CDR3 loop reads CASSPEGQHSYEQYF. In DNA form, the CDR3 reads TGTGCCAGCAGCCCCGAGGGGCAGCACTCCTACGAGCAGTACTTC.

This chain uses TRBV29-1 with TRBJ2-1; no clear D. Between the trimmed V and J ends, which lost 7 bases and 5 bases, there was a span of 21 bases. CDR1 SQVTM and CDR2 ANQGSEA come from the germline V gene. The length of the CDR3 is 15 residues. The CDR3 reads CSAGSNLRRNNEQFF. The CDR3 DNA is TGCAGCGCCGGGTCTAACTTGAGGCGGAACAATGAGCAGTTCTTC.